The clone carrying this T cell receptor beta chain was counted a few times. The data were obtained in a study of response to subunit inactivated influenza vaccine. The V gene lost 1 base and the J gene lost 0 bases, with 7 bases spanning the gap. This CDR3 has 15 residues. TCRdb redid the calling of the RT-PCR reads with MiXCR, one entry per CDR3 protein. The sample lists 150,000 to 200,000 distinct CDR3 sequences; approximately 9.2% were seen once. The clonotype was recovered from a man aged 45-65 years who received an inactivated influenza vaccine. The sequenced sample was non-naive T cells sorted from PBMCs, obtained on the day of vaccination. The chain recombines TRBV12-3 or TRBV12-4 with TRBJ1-5, with D possibly being TRBD1 (5 bases). The CDR3 nucleotides are TGTGCCAGCAGTTTAGTGGGGGGTAGCAATCAGCCCCAGCATTTT. Protein sequence: CASSLVGGSNQPQHF.